The 29 T cell receptor beta chains presented below share a single source sample, sequenced in a study of blood T cell repertoires in COVID-19. Repertoires were generated with immunoSEQ multiplex PCR, while TCRdb's copy carries only in-frame clones and drops some. The repertoire holds some 370,000 clones, with roughly 90% as singletons. Sequenced material: peripheral blood. Source of these receptors: a man aged 40-55 years with acute or convalescent COVID-19.

The J gene is TRBJ2-7, the V gene TRBV4-3; 11 bases match TRBD1. CDR3 length equals 17 residues. The ends lost 1 base at V and 4 bases at J; junction bases unmatched: 9. CDR1 and CDR2 (germline): LGHNA, YSLEER. The CDR3 loop is CASSQGIEGTGGYEQYF. The CDR3 region has the DNA TGCGCCAGCAGCCAAGGGATTGAGGGGACAGGGGGTTACGAGCAGTACTTC.

This clone was found once. V is TRBV5-1 and J is TRBJ2-1, with 9 bases aligning to TRBD1. Trimming removed 7 bases from V and 5 bases from J; junction bases left unmatched: 7. Per the germline V gene, CDR1 is SGHRS and CDR2 is YFSETQ. The CDR3 is made up of 14 amino acids. DNA for the CDR3: TGCGCCAGCGGACGGACAGGGGCAGACAATGAGCAGTTCTTC. This codes for CASGRTGADNEQFF. Using reference TRBV5-1 and TRBJ2-1 for the parts outside the CDR3, the full variable domain is KAGVTQTPRYLIKTRGQQVTLSCSPISGHRSVSWYQQTPGQGLQFLFEYFSETQRNKGNFPGRFSGRQFSNSRSEMNVSTLELGDSALYLCASGRTGADNEQFFGPGTRLTVL.

CDR3 amino acids: CATRQSTEAFF. For the CDR3, the DNA is TGTGCCACCCGACAGTCGACTGAAGCTTTCTTT. V usage is TRBV27 and J usage is TRBJ1-1, with D tentatively TRBD1 (5 bases). The CDR3 extends over 11 amino acids. Germline V lookup: CDR1 MNHEY, CDR2 SMNVEV (reference sequence). Trimming took 10 bases from V and 5 from J, leaving 11 bases between them.

This CDR3 is CASSDTWTGVGGYTF. The CDR3 bases are TGTGCCAGCAGTGATACCTGGACAGGGGTCGGTGGCTACACCTTC. The chain is built from TRBV2 and TRBJ1-2, with 9 positions matching TRBD1. CDR1 is SNHLY, CDR2 FYNNEI, per germline. V lost 3 bases to trimming and J lost 7 bases; unmatched junction nucleotides: 9. This CDR3 has 15 residues. The whole variable domain, filled in from reference TRBV2 and TRBJ1-2, reads EPEVTQTPSHQVTQMGQEVILRCVPISNHLYFYWYRQILGQKVEFLVSFYNNEISEKSEIFDDQFSVERPDGSNFTLKIRSTKLEDSAMYFCASSDTWTGVGGYTFGSGTRLTVV.

The V call is TRBV30, the J call TRBJ1-6; 8 nucleotides align to TRBD1. The CDR3 is 13 amino acids. The germline V gene encodes CDR1 GTSNPN and CDR2 SVGIG (reference sequence). Trimming cost V 4 bases and J 7 bases; bases outside gene matches: 3. The CDR3 sequence is CAWKDRANSPLHF. The CDR3 nucleotides are TGTGCCTGGAAGGACAGGGCAAATTCACCCCTCCACTTT.

The CDR3 DNA follows: TGCGCCAGCAGCGCTTCAGGAGGGTCGGTTGGCTACACCTTC. Its translation: CASSASGGSVGYTF. V is TRBV5-1 and J is TRBJ1-2; no reliable D call. The CDR3 is made up of 14 amino acids. Trimming took off 4 bases at V and 7 bases at J, with 17 bases between the two ends. CDR1 is SGHRS and CDR2 is YFSETQ in the germline V gene.

The rearrangement uses TRBV27 and TRBJ1-2; D is unresolved. V was pared by 6 bases and J by 4 bases, with 18 bases between. From germline, CDR1 is MNHEY and CDR2 SMNVEV (reference sequence). This CDR3 is 15 amino acids long. The DNA of the CDR3 is TGTGCCAGCAGCTCAGTACCGAGGCCAACCTATGGCTACACCTTC. Translated, it gives CASSSVPRPTYGYTF.

This clone was detected once. The chain couples TRBV5-1 to TRBJ1-2; 7 bases align to TRBD1. The CDR3 totals 15 residues. Looked up from germline, CDR1 is SGHRS and CDR2 is YFSETQ. Trimming cost V 0 bases and J 1 base; bases outside gene matches: 3. The CDR3 region has the DNA TGCGCCAGCAGCTTGGGAGGGGGCCTTAACTATGGCTACACCTTC. Translated: CASSLGGGLNYGYTF.

This chain uses TRBV18 with TRBJ1-2; possible D gene TRBD1, 5 bases. V lost 3 bases to trimming and J lost 8 bases, with 16 bases between them. Germline lookup yields CDR1 KGHSH and CDR2 LQKENI. This CDR3 spans 14 amino acids. The CDR3 spells CASSPSRDLIGYTF. CDR3 coding DNA: TGTGCCAGCTCACCGAGTAGGGACTTGATAGGCTACACCTTC.

The V gene is TRBV24-1, the J gene TRBJ2-3; TRBD2 matches 11 bases. CDR3 length: 16 residues. Trimming at V came to 5 bases and at J to 5 bases, leaving 8 bases not matched to a gene. Germline loops: CDR1 KGHDR, CDR2 SFDVKD. This CDR3 is CATSGMTSGAKDTQYF. CDR3 coding DNA: TGTGCCACCAGTGGTATGACTAGCGGGGCGAAAGATACGCAGTATTTT.

This clone appeared a single time. This chain connects TRBV28 to TRBJ1-4; D gene uncertain. CDR1 is MDHEN and CDR2 is SYDVKM in the germline V gene. This CDR3 is built from 12 residues. Trimming cost V 2 bases and J 8 bases, with 6 bases left between them. CDR3 loop: CASSLVAEKLFF. CDR3 in DNA: TGTGCCAGCAGTTTAGTGGCCGAAAAACTGTTTTTT. Full variable domain (remainder filled in from reference TRBV28 and TRBJ1-4): DVKVTQSSRYLVKRTGEKVFLECVQDMDHENMFWYRQDPGLGLRLIYFSYDVKMKEKGDIPEGYSVSREKKERFSLILESASTNQTSMYLCASSLVAEKLFFGSGTQLSVL.

The rearrangement links TRBV9 to TRBJ2-7; 7 bases are a match to TRBD1. Germline trimming cut 0 bases from V and 4 bases from J; bases unmatched to any gene: 4. The CDR3 loop spans 14 amino acids. Germline CDR1 and CDR2: SGDLS and YYNGEE. The CDR3 is CASSVGQGFYEQYF. CDR3 DNA sequence: TGTGCCAGCAGCGTAGGACAGGGATTTTACGAGCAGTACTTC.

This rearrangement joins TRBV3-1 (or the pseudogene TRBV3-2) to TRBJ2-2, with 10 bases lining up with TRBD2. The CDR3 has 15 residues. V shed 6 bases, J shed 9 bases, and the junction held 10 bases outside the gene matches. Germline V gene lookup returns CDR1 LGHDT and CDR2 YNNKEL (reference sequence). DNA of the CDR3: TGTGCCAGCAGTCAGACGCAGCGGGGGGGCCGGGAGCTGTTTTTT. Translation gives CASSQTQRGGRELFF.

V is TRBV7-9 and J is TRBJ2-7, with 7 bases lining up with TRBD1. Germline trimming cut 6 bases from V and 2 bases from J; bases unmatched to any gene: 13. There are 16 residues in the CDR3. Germline loops: CDR1 SEHNR, CDR2 FQNEAQ (reference sequence). The CDR3 sequence is CASSGIGQALPYEQYF. The CDR3 DNA reads as TGTGCCAGCAGTGGGATCGGACAGGCTCTACCCTACGAGCAGTACTTC.

This chain joins TRBV6-1 and TRBJ2-2; 9 nucleotides match TRBD1. The CDR3 runs 17 residues. Trimming at V came to 0 bases and at J to 9 bases, leaving 11 bases not matched to a gene. Germline loops: CDR1 MNHNS, CDR2 SASEGT. The CDR3 sequence is CASSEARDRVYTRELFF. Here the CDR3 DNA reads TGTGCCAGCAGTGAAGCCCGGGACAGGGTATATACCCGGGAGCTGTTTTTT.

In DNA form, the CDR3 reads TGTGCCAGCAGTCTAATGGGCACAGGCCCTTCTGAAGCTTTCTTT. Translated, it gives CASSLMGTGPSEAFF. This chain links TRBV28 with TRBJ1-1, with D possibly matching TRBD1 (5 bases). Germline assignment: CDR1 MDHEN and CDR2 SYDVKM. CDR3 size: 15 residues. Trimming stripped 5 bases from V and 6 bases from J, with 19 bases between.

This chain joins TRBV19 and TRBJ2-2; 9 bases agree with TRBD1. The V segment lost 5 bases and the J segment 5 bases; nucleotides outside the gene matches: 3. CDR3 length equals 14 residues. Germline V gene data show CDR1 as LNHDA and CDR2 as SQIVND (reference sequence). CDR3 loop: CASSQQGATGELFF. The CDR3 bases are TGTGCCAGTAGTCAACAGGGGGCGACCGGGGAGCTGTTTTTT.

The J gene is TRBJ1-3, the V gene TRBV30; possible D gene TRBD1, 5 bases. Trimming removed 0 bases at V and 4 bases at J, with 7 bases between. Germline V gives CDR1 GTSNPN, CDR2 SVGIG (reference sequence). This CDR3 spans 13 amino acids. The CDR3 DNA is TGTGCCTGGAGTGTTACAGGAGGAAACACCATATATTTT. Translated, it gives CAWSVTGGNTIYF.

This clone was counted only a few times. The gene calls are TRBV6-1 and TRBJ1-1; no definite D call. Germline V gene sequence: CDR1 MNHNS, CDR2 SASEGT. This CDR3 is 14 amino acids long. V lost 3 bases, J lost 1 base, and 9 bases lay in between. The chain's CDR3 is CASSEEAANTEAFF. For the CDR3, the DNA is TGTGCCAGCAGTGAGGAGGCAGCGAACACTGAAGCTTTCTTT.

This chain links TRBV27 with TRBJ2-7; a possible D gene is TRBD1 (5 bases). The CDR3 totals 14 residues. From germline, CDR1 is MNHEY and CDR2 SMNVEV (reference sequence). Between the trimmed V and J ends, which lost 5 bases and 2 bases, there was a span of 13 bases. CDR3 sequence reads: CASSLGAGPYEQYF. The CDR3 region has the DNA TGTGCCAGCAGTCTAGGGGCAGGTCCCTACGAGCAGTACTTC.

The chain has TRBV5-1 and TRBJ1-1, with a possible D match to TRBD1 (5 bases). The CDR3 sequence is 13 residues long. Between the trimmed V and J ends, which lost 2 bases and 6 bases, there was a span of 11 bases. Germline CDR1 SGHRS, CDR2 YFSETQ. The DNA of the CDR3 is TGCGCCAGCAGCTTCCAGGGAACCCCTGAAGCTTTCTTT. Translation gives CASSFQGTPEAFF.

The gene calls are TRBV19 and TRBJ1-2; D perhaps matches TRBD1 (6 bases). The CDR3 length is 15 residues. V was cut by 8 bases and J by 2 bases, with 18 bases left in between. CDR1 and CDR2 (germline): LNHDA, SQIVND (reference sequence). The CDR3 nucleotides are TGTGCCAGTCGCCTGGGCGGACAGAGAAACTATGGCTACACCTTC. This gives the protein CASRLGGQRNYGYTF.

J is TRBJ2-3 and V is TRBV4-2; possibly TRBD1 for D (5 bases). The CDR3 is made up of 14 amino acids. The germline CDR1 and CDR2 sequences are LGHNA and YNFKEQ. Trimming shortened V by 0 bases and J by 4 bases, and 8 bases separated the two germline ends. Here the CDR3 DNA reads TGTGCCAGCAGCCAAGAGGCCAGGGCAGATACGCAGTATTTT. Protein sequence: CASSQEARADTQYF.

This clone has a single count. J is TRBJ2-3 and V is TRBV28, with 9 bases that match TRBD2. Germline loops: CDR1 MDHEN, CDR2 SYDVKM. Trimming at V came to 4 bases and at J to 2 bases, leaving 7 bases not matched to a gene. The CDR3 has 16 residues. The DNA for the CDR3 is TGTGCCAGCAGTTCTCTTAGCGGGGGAGTCACAGATACGCAGTATTTT. Its translation is CASSSLSGGVTDTQYF.

The chain joins TRBV7-3 to TRBJ2-6, with D possibly matching TRBD2 (5 bases). The V and J ends lost 6 bases and 2 bases respectively, with 14 bases between them. Looked up from germline, CDR1 is SGHTA and CDR2 is FQGTGA. CDR3 size: 16 residues. The CDR3 DNA follows: TGTGCCAGCAGGTCGGCTAGCCAGACTGGGGCCAACGTCCTGACTTTC. It encodes CASRSASQTGANVLTF.

J is TRBJ2-7 and V is TRBV6-5; no clear D. V was pared by 5 bases and J by 4 bases, with 12 bases between. CDR1 is MNHEY, CDR2 SVGAGI, per germline. There are 13 residues in the CDR3. The CDR3 coding sequence is TGTGCCAGCAGTAGAAAGAACGGGTACGAGCAGTACTTC. As protein: CASSRKNGYEQYF.

This clone was observed once. This sequence joins TRBV7-2 and TRBJ1-4; tentatively, D is TRBD1 (6 bases). The ends were cut back, 5 bases at V and 2 bases at J, with 15 bases in the middle. The CDR3 is 16 residues long. Germline V gene data show CDR1 as SGHTA and CDR2 as FQGNSA. CDR3 sequence reads: CASSKRAGATNEKLFF. In nucleotides, the CDR3 is TGTGCCAGCAGCAAACGCGCGGGGGCGACTAATGAAAAACTGTTTTTT.

The V and J genes are TRBV7-2 and TRBJ2-3; tentatively, D is TRBD2 (5 bases). The V end lost 5 bases, the J end lost 6 bases, and 12 bases lay between the germline ends. This CDR3 spans 13 amino acids. The germline V gene encodes CDR1 SGHTA and CDR2 FQGNSA. CDR3 bases: TGTGCCAGCAGCGTAAACCCGGGGGATACGCAGTATTTT. As protein: CASSVNPGDTQYF.

CDR3 in DNA: TGTGCCAGCAGCAAAGGTGGACAGGGGTATGAGGGCTACACCTTC. Translating gives CASSKGGQGYEGYTF. V gene TRBV13 combines with J gene TRBJ1-2, with TRBD1 matching over 9 bases. The CDR3 contains 15 residues. Germline-derived CDR1 and CDR2 are PRHDT and FYEKMQ (reference sequence). V lost 5 bases to trimming and J lost 8 bases; unmatched junction nucleotides: 12.